This T cell receptor (beta chain) is from a study of Graves' ophthalmopathy and Graves' hyperthyroidism. This clonotype was counted ten times or more. The target antigen is unknown. Trimming removed 4 bases from V and 7 bases from J, with 14 bases in between. Looked up from germline, CDR1 is MDHEN and CDR2 is SYDVKM. This CDR3 region has 15 residues. No progression to ophthalmopathy over 18 months defined stable hyperthyroidism. The study's findings and limits: Built on 13 signatures, a model told ophthalmopathy apart from stable hyperthyroidism with 85% to 90% sensitivity and 70% to 82% specificity.

The sequenced template was RNA, covering the TCR beta CDR3 region. Following a first-round RT-PCR that used HTBI primers, a second-round multiplex PCR was carried out. MiXCR, run by TCRdb on the multiplex PCR reads, gives a single entry per CDR3 protein. Of just over 600,000 distinct CDR3 sequences in the sample, 20% to 25% were seen once. This receptor was taken from a woman under 30 with stable Graves' hyperthyroidism. Some clones in this sample may be carry-over from other donors' samples. Sequenced material: peripheral blood. The V call is TRBV28, the J call TRBJ1-6; D is perhaps TRBD1 (5 bases). CDR3 loop: CASSYGQGSNSPLHF. As DNA, the CDR3 is TGTGCCAGCAGTTATGGACAAGGATCAAATTCACCCCTCCACTTT.